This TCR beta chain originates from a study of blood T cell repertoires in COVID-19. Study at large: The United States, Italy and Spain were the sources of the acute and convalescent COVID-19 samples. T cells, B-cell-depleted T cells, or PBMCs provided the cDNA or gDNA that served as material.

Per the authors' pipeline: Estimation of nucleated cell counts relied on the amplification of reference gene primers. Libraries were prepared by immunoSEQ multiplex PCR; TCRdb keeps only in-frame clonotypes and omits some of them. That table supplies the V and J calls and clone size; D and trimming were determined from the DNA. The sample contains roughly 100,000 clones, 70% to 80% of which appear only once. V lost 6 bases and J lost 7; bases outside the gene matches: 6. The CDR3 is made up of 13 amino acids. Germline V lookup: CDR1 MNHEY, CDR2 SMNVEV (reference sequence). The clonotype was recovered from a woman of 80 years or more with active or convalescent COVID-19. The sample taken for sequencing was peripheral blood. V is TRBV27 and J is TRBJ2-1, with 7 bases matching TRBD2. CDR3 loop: CASSGGSSNEQFF. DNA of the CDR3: TGTGCCAGCAGCGGCGGGAGTAGTAATGAGCAGTTCTTC.